Below, one TCR beta chain is given with its context. These data originate in a study of blood T cell repertoires in COVID-19. The overall study: Both acute and convalescent COVID-19 samples were obtained from the United States, Italy and Spain. T cells, B-cell-depleted T cells, or PBMCs supplied cDNA or gDNA.

With V trimmed by 3 bases and J by 1 base, 8 bases remained unmatched. The CDR3 length is 16 residues. The germline CDR1 and CDR2 sequences are LGHDT and YNNKEL (reference sequence). As originally analysed: Estimates of nucleated cell counts were drawn from the amplification of reference gene primers. Measured with immunoSEQ multiplex PCR; TCRdb has only the in-frame clones, and not every one. The V and J calls and clone size come from that table; D and trimming were worked out from the DNA. Here the sample spans about 210,000 clones, 85% to 90% being singletons. The chain couples TRBV3-1 (or the pseudogene TRBV3-2) to TRBJ1-2, with 7 bases that match TRBD1. Input material: peripheral blood. The clonotype originates from a woman aged 70 to 79 with acute or convalescent COVID-19. CDR3 nucleotide sequence: TGTGCCAGCAGCCAGGCGACAGGGCCCCTTAACTATGGCTACACCTTC. The encoded protein is CASSQATGPLNYGYTF.